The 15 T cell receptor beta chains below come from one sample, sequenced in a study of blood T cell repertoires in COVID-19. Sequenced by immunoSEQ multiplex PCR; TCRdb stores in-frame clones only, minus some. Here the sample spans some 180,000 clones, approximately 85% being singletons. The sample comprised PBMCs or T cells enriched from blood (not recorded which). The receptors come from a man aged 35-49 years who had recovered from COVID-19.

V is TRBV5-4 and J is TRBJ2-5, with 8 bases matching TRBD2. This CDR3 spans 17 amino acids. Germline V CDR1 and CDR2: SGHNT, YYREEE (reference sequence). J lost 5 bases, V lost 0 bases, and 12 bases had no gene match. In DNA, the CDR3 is TGTGCCAGCAGCTTGGTTAATTCCGGGGGGGCGGGTGAGACCCAGTACTTC. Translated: CASSLVNSGGAGETQYF.

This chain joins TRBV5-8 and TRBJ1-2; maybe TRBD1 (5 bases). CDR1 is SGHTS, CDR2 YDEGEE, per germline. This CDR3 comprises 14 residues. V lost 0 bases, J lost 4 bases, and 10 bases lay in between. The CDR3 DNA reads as TGTGCCAGCAGCTTGGGACAGATACCCTATGGCTACACCTTC. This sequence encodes CASSLGQIPYGYTF.

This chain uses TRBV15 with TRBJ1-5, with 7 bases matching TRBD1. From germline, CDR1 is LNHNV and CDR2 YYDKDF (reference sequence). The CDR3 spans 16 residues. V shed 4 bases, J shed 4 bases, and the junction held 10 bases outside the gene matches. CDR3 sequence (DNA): TGTGCCACCAGCATAGCCTCGGGACAGTTGAATCAGCCCCAGCATTTT. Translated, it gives CATSIASGQLNQPQHF.

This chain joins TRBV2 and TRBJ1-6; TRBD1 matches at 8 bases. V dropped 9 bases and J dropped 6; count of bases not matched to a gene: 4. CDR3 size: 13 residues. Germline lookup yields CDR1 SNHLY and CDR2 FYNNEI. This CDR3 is CASQGQANSPLHF. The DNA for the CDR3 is TGTGCCAGTCAGGGACAGGCTAATTCACCCCTCCACTTT.

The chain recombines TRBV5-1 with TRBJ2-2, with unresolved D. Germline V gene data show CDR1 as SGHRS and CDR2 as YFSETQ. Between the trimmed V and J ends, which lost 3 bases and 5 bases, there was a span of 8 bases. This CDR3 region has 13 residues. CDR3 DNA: TGCGCCAGCAGCTGGTCGGTTACCGGGGAGCTGTTTTTT. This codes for CASSWSVTGELFF.

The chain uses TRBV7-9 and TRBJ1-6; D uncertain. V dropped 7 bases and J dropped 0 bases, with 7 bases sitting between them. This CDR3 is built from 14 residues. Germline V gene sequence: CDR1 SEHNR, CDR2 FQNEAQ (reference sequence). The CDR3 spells CASISGSYNSPLHF. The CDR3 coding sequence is TGTGCCAGCATTTCCGGCTCCTATAATTCACCCCTCCACTTT.

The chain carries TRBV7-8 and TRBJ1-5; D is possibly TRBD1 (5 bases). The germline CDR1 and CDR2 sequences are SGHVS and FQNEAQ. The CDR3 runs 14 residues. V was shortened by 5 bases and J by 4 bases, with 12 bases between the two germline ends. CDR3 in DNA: TGTGCCAGCAGCGCAACAGGATCTAATCAGCCCCAGCATTTT. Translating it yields CASSATGSNQPQHF.

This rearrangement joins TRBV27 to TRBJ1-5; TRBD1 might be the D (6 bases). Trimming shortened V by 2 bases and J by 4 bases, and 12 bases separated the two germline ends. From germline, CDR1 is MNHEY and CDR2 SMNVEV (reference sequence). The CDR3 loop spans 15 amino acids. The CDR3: CASSLGSQGNQPQHF. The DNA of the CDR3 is TGTGCCAGCAGTTTAGGATCTCAGGGGAATCAGCCCCAGCATTTT.

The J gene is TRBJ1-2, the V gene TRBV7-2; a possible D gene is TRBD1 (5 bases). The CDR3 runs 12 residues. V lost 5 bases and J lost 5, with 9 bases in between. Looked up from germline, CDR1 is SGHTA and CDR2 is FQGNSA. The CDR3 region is CASSGDSYGYTF. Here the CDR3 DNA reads TGTGCCAGCAGCGGGGACTCTTATGGCTACACCTTC.

The CDR3, as DNA: TGTGCCAGCTCACCGGGACAGCCTCCTAACACCGGGGAGCTGTTTTTT. This sequence encodes CASSPGQPPNTGELFF. The chain couples TRBV18 to TRBJ2-2, with 7 positions matching TRBD1. Trimming took 3 bases from V and 2 from J; bases not matched to a gene: 6. CDR1 is KGHSH, CDR2 LQKENI, per germline. This CDR3 comprises 16 residues.

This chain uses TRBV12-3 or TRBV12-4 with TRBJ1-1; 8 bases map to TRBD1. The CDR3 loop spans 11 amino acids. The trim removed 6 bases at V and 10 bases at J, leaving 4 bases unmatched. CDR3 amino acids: CASRSTGVAFF. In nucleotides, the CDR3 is TGTGCCAGCAGGTCGACAGGGGTAGCTTTCTTT.

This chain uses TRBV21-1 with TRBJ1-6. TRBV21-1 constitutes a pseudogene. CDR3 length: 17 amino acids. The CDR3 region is CASSKVDFAGLNSPLHF. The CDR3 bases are TGTGCCAGCAGCAAAGTGGACTTTGCGGGTCTGAATTCACCCCTCCACTTT.

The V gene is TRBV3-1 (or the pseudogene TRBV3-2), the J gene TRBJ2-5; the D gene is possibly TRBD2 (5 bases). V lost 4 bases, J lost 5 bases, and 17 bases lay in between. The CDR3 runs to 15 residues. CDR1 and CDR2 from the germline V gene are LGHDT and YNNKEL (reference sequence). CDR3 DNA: TGTGCCAGCAGCCGCGAGGCTAGCCGGCTGGAGACCCAGTACTTC. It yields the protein CASSREASRLETQYF.

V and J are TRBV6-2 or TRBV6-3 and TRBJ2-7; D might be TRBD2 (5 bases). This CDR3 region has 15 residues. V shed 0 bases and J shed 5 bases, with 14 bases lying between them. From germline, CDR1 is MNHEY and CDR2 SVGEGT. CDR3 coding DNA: TGTGCCAGCAGTTACTCCCCCGGGAATCGCGACGAGCAGTACTTC. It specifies CASSYSPGNRDEQYF.

CDR3 bases: TGTGCCAGCAGCTACGGACTTAGAGCGGGAGGTTTCACAGATACGCAGTATTTT. Translating gives CASSYGLRAGGFTDTQYF. J is TRBJ2-3 and V is TRBV7-3, with 9 bases matching TRBD2. V shed 4 bases and J 2 bases; nucleotides not matched to a gene: 13. Germline CDR1 and CDR2: SGHTA and FQGTGA. The CDR3 loop spans 18 amino acids.